This paragraph covers one T cell receptor (beta chain) sequence. What it recognizes is unknown. 60 Vbeta and 13 Jbeta primers were used in PCR. Measured with immunoSEQ multiplex PCR; TCRdb has only the in-frame clones, and not every one. The sample carries tens of thousands of clones, roughly 79% recorded once. From germline, CDR1 is LGHNA and CDR2 YNFKEQ. The V and J ends lost 3 bases and 0 bases, in that order; junction bases with no gene match: 3. CDR3 length: 17 amino acids. These data originate in a study of cytomegalovirus exposure and HLA in healthy donors. Regarding the study as a whole: Most likely, a cluster of highly shared sequence variants arose as a sequencing artifact. It was 150 or so TCR beta chains that were listed as cytomegalovirus-associated. Later, an analysis found that common viral pathogens appeared to be linked with several of the most significant clusters.

Sequences were obtained from PBMCs. The sequence came from a man under 40 in good health and CMV-seronegative. V and J are TRBV4-2 and TRBJ2-6; TRBD2 matches 9 bases. The CDR3 DNA reads TGTGCCAGCAGCCAGCGGGGGGGGTACTCTGGGGCCAACGTCCTGACTTTC. This gives the protein CASSQRGGYSGANVLTF.